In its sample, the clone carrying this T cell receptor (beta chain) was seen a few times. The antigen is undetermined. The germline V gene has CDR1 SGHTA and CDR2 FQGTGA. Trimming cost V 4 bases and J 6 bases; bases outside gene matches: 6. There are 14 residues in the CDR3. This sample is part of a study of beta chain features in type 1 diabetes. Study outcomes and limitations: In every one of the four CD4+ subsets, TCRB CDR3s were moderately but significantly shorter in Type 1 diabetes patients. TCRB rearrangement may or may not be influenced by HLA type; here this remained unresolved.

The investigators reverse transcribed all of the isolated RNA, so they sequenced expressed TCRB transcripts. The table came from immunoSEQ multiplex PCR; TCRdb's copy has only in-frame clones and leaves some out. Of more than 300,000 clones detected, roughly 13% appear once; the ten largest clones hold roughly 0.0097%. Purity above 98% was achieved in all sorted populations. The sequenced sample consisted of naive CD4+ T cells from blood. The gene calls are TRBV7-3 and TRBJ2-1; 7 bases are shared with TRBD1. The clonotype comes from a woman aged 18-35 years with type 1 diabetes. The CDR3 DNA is TGTGCCAGCAGCTCACAGGGGAGTCCCAATGAGCAGTTCTTC. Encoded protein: CASSSQGSPNEQFF.